This TCR beta chain was recorded in a study of cytomegalovirus exposure and HLA in healthy donors. Study findings and constraints: HLA-A and HLA-B allele assignments for most subjects were reportedly predicted accurately using TCR beta sequences. Some public TCRs appeared in many individuals, while most sequences were rare.

Germline V gene data show CDR1 as SGHVS and CDR2 as FQNEAQ. V lost 5 bases and J lost 4; bases outside the gene matches: 7. The CDR3 runs to 16 residues. Amplification used 60 Vbeta primers and 13 Jbeta primers. The authors' processing: Approximately 79 million unique TCR beta chains, some 10 million of them shared, were counted by a later analysis. Profiling relied on immunoSEQ multiplex PCR, and the TCRdb table lists in-frame clones only, not all of them. The DNA gave D and trimming, while V, J and clone size come from that table. The sample consists of about 120,000 clones, around 66% of them appearing once. Regarding this clone: Its antigen remains unknown.

The material sequenced was PBMCs. The J gene is TRBJ2-3, the V gene TRBV7-8, with 12 positions matching TRBD2. The sequence was obtained from a woman between 35 and 50 years old in good health and CMV-seropositive. The CDR3, as DNA: TGTGCCAGCAGCCCTCCTAGCGGGGGGGCGGCAGATACGCAGTATTTT. As protein: CASSPPSGGAADTQYF.